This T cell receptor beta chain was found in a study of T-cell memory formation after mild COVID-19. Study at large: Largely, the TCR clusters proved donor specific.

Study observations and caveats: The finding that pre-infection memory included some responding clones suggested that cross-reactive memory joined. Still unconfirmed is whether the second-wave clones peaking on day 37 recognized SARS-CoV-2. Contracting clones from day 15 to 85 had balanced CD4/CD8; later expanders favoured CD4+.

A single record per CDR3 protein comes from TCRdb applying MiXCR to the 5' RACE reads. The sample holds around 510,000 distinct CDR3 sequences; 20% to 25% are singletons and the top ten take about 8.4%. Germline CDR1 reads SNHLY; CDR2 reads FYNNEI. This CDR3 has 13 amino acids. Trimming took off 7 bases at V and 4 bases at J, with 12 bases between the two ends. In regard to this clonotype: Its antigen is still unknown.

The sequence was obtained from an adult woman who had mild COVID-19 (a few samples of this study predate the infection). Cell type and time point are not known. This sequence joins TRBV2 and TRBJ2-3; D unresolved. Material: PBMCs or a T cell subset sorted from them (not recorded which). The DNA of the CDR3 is TGTGCCAGCACCGGAACACTCTCAGATACGCAGTATTTT. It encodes CASTGTLSDTQYF. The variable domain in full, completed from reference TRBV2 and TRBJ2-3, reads EPEVTQTPSHQVTQMGQEVILRCVPISNHLYFYWYRQILGQKVEFLVSFYNNEISEKSEIFDDQFSVERPDGSNFTLKIRSTKLEDSAMYFCASTGTLSDTQYFGPGTRLTVL.